This T cell receptor beta chain was retrieved from a study of T cells and Merkel cell carcinoma outcomes. General study points: Reportedly, T-cell repertoire with density predicts Merkel cell carcinoma outcomes.

The junction had 5 bases not matched to a gene; V was cut back by 1 base and J by 5 bases. Germline V gene lookup returns CDR1 LNHDA and CDR2 SQIVND (reference sequence). The CDR3 runs 16 residues. In regard to this clone: Its specificity is unknown.

Clones were sequenced by immunoSEQ multiplex PCR, and TCRdb holds only the in-frame ones, with some missing. The sample holds some 19,000 clones, more than 65% seen once. This chain joins TRBV19 and TRBJ2-1; 10 bases fit TRBD2. Sequencing input: tumor tissue from Merkel cell carcinoma. This clonotype was sampled from a human donor with Merkel cell carcinoma. The CDR3 region has the DNA TGTGCCAGTAGTATAGCAACTAGCGGGGAGGACAATGAGCAGTTCTTC. Translation gives CASSIATSGEDNEQFF.